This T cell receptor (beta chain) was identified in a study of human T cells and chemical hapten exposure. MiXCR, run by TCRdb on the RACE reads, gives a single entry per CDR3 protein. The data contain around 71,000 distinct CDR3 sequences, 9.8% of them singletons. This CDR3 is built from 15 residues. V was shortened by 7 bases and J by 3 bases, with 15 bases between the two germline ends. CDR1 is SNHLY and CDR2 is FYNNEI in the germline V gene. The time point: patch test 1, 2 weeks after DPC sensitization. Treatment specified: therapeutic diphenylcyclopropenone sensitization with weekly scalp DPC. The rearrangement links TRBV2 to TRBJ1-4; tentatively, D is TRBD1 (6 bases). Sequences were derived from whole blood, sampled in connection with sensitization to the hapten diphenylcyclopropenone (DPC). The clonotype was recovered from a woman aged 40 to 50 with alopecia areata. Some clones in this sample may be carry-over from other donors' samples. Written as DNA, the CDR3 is TGTGCCAGCAATTGGGAGGCAGGGGCTAATGAAAAACTGTTTTTT. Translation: CASNWEAGANEKLFF. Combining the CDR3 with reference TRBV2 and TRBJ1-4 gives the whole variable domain EPEVTQTPSHQVTQMGQEVILRCVPISNHLYFYWYRQILGQKVEFLVSFYNNEISEKSEIFDDQFSVERPDGSNFTLKIRSTKLEDSAMYFCASNWEAGANEKLFFGSGTQLSVL.